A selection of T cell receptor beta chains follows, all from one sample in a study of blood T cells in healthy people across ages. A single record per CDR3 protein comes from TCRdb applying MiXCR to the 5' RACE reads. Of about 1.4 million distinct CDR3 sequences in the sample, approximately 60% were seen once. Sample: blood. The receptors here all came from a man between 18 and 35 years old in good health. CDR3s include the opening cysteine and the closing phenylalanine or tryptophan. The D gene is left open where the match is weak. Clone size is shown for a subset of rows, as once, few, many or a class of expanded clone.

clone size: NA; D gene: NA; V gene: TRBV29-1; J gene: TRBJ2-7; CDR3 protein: CSVEGGPREQYF; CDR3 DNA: TGCAGCGTTGAGGGGGGACCCCGCGAGCAGTACTTC
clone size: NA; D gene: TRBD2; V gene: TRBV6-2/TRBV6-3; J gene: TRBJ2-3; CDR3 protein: CASRVAGGTDTQYF; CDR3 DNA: TGTGCCAGCCGCGTAGCGGGGGGCACAGATACGCAGTATTTT
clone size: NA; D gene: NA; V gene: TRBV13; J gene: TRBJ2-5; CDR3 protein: CASSFSGVHLQYF; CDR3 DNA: TGTGCCAGCAGCTTTTCAGGGGTTCATCTGCAGTACTTC
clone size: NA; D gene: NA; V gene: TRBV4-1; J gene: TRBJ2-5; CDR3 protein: CASSQVLIQETQYF; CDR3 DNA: TGCGCCAGCAGCCAAGTACTTATACAAGAGACCCAGTACTTC
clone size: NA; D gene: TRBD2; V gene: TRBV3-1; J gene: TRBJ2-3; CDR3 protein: CASSQDGGEEGDTQYF; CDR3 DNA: TGTGCCAGCAGCCAAGATGGGGGGGAAGAAGGAGATACGCAGTATTTT
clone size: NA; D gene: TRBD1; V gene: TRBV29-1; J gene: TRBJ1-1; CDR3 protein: CSTWDRGRNTEAFF; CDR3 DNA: TGCAGCACTTGGGACAGGGGTCGGAACACTGAAGCTTTCTTT
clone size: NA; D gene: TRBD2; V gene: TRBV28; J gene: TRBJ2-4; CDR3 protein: CASSPGTSGGAVDIQYF; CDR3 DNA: TGTGCCAGCAGCCCGGGGACTAGCGGGGGGGCCGTGGACATTCAGTACTTC
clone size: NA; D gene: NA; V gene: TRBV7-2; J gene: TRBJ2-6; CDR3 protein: CASSTRSRLSSGANVLTF; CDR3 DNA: TGTGCCAGCAGCACCCGCTCCCGGCTTAGCTCTGGGGCCAACGTCCTGACTTTC
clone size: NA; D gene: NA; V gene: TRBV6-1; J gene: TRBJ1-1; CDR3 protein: CASTMGHMNTEAFF; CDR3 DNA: TGTGCCAGCACTATGGGACATATGAACACTGAAGCTTTCTTT
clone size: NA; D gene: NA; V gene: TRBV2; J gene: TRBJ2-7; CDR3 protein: CASSDGLGGGYNEQYF; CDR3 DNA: TGTGCCAGCAGTGACGGGCTTGGTGGGGGCTACAATGAGCAGTACTTC
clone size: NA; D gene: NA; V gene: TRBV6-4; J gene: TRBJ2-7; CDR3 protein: CASSDSTPRGSSYEQYF; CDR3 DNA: TGTGCCAGCAGTGACTCGACTCCGCGGGGATCCTCCTACGAGCAGTACTTC
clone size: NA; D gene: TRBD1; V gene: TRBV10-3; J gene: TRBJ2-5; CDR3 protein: CAIRPGQGETQYF; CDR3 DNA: TGTGCCATCAGACCGGGACAGGGGGAGACCCAGTACTTC
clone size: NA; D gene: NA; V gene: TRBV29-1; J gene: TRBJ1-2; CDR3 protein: CSVEDRTGTSGYTF; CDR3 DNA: TGCAGCGTTGAAGATCGAACAGGGACTAGCGGCTACACCTTC
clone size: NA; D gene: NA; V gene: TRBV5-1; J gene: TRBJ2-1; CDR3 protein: CASSLGISGYNEQFF; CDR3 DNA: TGCGCCAGCAGCTTGGGGATTAGCGGCTACAATGAGCAGTTCTTC
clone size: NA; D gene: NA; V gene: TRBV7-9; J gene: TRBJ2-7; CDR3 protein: CASSLGGGSGEYF; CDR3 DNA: TGTGCCAGCAGCTTAGGTGGAGGATCCGGGGAGTACTTC
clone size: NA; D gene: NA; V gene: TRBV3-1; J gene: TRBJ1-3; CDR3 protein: CASSQSGSGNTIYF; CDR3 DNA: TGTGCCAGCAGCCAATCCGGCTCTGGAAACACCATATATTTT
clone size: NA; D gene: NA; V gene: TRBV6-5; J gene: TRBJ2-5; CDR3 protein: CASGRGGAFETQYF; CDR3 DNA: TGTGCCAGCGGGAGAGGTGGAGCCTTTGAGACCCAGTACTTC
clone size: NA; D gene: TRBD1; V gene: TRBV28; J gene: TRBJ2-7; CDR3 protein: CASSFRDRGTYEQYF; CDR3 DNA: TGTGCCAGCAGTTTCCGGGACAGGGGAACCTACGAGCAGTACTTC
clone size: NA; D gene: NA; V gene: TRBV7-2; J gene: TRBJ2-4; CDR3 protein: CASSQVDLGLAKNIQYF; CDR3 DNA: TGTGCCAGCAGCCAGGTGGACCTTGGATTGGCCAAAAACATTCAGTACTTC
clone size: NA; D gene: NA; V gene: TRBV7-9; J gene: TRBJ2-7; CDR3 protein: CASSFVRQNYEQYF; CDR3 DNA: TGTGCCAGCAGCTTCGTGCGACAGAACTACGAGCAGTACTTC
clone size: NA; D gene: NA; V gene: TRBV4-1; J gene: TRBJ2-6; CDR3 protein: CASSQDFSTLRGANVLTF; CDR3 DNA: TGCGCCAGCAGCCAAGATTTTTCCACTCTTCGCGGGGCCAACGTCCTGACTTTC
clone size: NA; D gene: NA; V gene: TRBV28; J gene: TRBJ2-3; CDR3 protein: CASRPSRQDTQYF; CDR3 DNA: TGTGCCAGCAGGCCTTCTAGGCAGGATACGCAGTATTTT
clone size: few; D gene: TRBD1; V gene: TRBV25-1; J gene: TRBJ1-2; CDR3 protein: CASSALQGAEVHYGYTF; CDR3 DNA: TGTGCCAGCAGTGCATTACAGGGGGCGGAGGTTCACTATGGCTACACCTTC
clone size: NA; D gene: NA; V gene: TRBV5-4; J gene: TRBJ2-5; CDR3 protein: CASHSNVIQETQYF; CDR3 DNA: TGTGCCAGCCATAGTAACGTCATCCAAGAGACCCAGTACTTC
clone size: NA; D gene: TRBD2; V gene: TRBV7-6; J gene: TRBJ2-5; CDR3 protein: CASSLPGREYQETQYF; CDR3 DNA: TGTGCCAGCAGCTTACCTGGGCGGGAGTACCAAGAGACCCAGTACTTC
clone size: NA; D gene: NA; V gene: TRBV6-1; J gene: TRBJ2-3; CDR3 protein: CASSKTGAETDTQYF; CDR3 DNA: TGTGCCAGCAGTAAAACAGGTGCAGAGACAGATACGCAGTATTTT
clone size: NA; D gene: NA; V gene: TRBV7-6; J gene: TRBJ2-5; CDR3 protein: CASSLVFRETQYF; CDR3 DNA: TGTGCCAGCAGCTTAGTGTTTCGGGAGACCCAGTACTTC
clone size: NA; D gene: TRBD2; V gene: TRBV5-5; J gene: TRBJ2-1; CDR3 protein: CASSFGTSVFDEQFF; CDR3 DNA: TGTGCCAGCAGCTTTGGGACTAGCGTCTTCGATGAGCAGTTCTTC
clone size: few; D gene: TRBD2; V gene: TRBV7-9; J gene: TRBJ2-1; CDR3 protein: CASSSAILAGGHNEQFF; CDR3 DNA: TGTGCCAGCAGCTCGGCGATCCTAGCGGGAGGACACAATGAGCAGTTCTTC
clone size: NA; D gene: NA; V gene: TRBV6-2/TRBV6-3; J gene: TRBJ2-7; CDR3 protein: CASSYEAALEQYF; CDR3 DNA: TGTGCCAGCAGTTACGAGGCGGCCCTCGAGCAGTACTTC
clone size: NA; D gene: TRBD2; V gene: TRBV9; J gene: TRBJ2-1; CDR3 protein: CASSTGTSGWNEQFF; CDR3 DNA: TGTGCCAGCAGCACCGGGACTAGCGGGTGGAATGAGCAGTTCTTC
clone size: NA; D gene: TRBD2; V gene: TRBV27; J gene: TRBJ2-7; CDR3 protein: CASGPLAGGYEQYF; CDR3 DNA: TGTGCCAGCGGTCCCCTAGCGGGAGGATACGAGCAGTACTTC
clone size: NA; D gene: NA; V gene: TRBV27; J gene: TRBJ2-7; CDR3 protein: CASKGRYYEQYF; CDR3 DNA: TGTGCCAGCAAGGGAAGGTACTACGAGCAGTACTTC